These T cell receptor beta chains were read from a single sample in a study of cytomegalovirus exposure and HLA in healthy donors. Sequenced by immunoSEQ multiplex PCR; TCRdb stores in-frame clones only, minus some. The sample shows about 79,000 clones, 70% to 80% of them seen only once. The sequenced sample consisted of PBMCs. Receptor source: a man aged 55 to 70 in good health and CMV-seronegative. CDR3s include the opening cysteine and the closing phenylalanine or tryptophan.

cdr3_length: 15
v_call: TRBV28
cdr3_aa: CASSSPRGVRYEQYF

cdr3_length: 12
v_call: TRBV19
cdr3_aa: CATGWVNEKLFF

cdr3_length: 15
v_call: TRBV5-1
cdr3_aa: CASSLGGAGGDTQYF

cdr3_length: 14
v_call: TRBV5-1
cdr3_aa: CASSLLQGGLGYTF

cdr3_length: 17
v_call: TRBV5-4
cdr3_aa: CASSLGLAGGPPDTQYF

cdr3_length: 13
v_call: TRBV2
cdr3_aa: CASSLYSNQPQHF

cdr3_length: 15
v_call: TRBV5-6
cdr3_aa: CASSVYAAKNEKLFF

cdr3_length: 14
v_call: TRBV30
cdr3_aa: CAWGRLGGANVLTF

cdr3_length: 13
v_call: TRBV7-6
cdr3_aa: CASSLENWGGYTF

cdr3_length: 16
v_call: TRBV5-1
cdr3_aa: CASSLTLAGGVDEQFF

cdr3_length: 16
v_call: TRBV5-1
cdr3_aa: CASSLRDRGGQETQYF

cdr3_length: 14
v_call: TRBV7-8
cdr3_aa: CASSLNRDYNEQFF

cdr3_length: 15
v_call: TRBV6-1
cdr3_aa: CASEPLGDRGGEQYF

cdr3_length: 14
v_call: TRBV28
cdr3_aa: CASSLLPGWETQYF

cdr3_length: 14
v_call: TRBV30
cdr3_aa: CASGGTSAGLGQFF

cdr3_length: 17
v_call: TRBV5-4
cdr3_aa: CASSPGLAGSNTGELFF

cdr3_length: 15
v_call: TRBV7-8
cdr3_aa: CASSLEQGAYNEQFF

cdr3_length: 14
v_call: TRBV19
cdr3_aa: CASSIDRDTGELFF

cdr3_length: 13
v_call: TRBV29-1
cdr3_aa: CSETSGSGDTQYF

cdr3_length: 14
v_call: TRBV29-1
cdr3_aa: CSVGIAGGGDTQYF

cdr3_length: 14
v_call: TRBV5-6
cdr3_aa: CASSRGTGEYEQYF

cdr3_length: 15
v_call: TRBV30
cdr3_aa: CAWKGQGAEYNEQFF

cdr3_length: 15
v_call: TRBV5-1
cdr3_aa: CASSLARDRVDEQFF

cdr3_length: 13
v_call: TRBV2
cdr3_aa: CASMRTGNQPQHF

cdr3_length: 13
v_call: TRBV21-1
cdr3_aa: CARGGQSEKTQYF

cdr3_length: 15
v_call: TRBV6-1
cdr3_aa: CASSDGASGGDTQYF

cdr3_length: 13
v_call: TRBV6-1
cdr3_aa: CASSTYHYNEQFF

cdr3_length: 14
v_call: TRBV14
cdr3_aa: CASSRSLSSDTQYF

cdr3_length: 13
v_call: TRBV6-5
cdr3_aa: CASRTTGQETQYF

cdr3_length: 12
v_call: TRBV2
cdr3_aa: CASSSSTDTQYF

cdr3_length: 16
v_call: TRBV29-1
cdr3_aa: CSVSPFSGLNTGELFF

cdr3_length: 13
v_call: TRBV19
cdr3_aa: CASRTGGRDSYTF

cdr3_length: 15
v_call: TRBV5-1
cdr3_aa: CASSLEPGIAEKLFF

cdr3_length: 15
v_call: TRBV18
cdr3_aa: CASSPSGTSDNEQFF

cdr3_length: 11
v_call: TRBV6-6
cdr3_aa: CASSYMQGAFF

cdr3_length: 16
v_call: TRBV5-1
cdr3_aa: CASSLDPGLAKNIQYF

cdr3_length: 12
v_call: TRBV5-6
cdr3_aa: CASSRTDGELFF

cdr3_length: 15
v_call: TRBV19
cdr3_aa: CASSPWGQGTEKLFF

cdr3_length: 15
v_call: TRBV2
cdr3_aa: CASSQGEVAYQPQHF

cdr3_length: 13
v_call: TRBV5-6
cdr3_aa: CASSLDKVSPLHF

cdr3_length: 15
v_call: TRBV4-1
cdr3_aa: CASSRSSGGVSPLHF

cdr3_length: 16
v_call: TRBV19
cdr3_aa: CASSGTDPPRAYEQYF

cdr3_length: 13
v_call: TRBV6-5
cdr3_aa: CASRQGGNEKLFF

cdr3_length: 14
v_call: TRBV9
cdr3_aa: CASSVEEPSGEQYF

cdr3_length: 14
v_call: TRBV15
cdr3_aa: CATSRGSGFQPQHF